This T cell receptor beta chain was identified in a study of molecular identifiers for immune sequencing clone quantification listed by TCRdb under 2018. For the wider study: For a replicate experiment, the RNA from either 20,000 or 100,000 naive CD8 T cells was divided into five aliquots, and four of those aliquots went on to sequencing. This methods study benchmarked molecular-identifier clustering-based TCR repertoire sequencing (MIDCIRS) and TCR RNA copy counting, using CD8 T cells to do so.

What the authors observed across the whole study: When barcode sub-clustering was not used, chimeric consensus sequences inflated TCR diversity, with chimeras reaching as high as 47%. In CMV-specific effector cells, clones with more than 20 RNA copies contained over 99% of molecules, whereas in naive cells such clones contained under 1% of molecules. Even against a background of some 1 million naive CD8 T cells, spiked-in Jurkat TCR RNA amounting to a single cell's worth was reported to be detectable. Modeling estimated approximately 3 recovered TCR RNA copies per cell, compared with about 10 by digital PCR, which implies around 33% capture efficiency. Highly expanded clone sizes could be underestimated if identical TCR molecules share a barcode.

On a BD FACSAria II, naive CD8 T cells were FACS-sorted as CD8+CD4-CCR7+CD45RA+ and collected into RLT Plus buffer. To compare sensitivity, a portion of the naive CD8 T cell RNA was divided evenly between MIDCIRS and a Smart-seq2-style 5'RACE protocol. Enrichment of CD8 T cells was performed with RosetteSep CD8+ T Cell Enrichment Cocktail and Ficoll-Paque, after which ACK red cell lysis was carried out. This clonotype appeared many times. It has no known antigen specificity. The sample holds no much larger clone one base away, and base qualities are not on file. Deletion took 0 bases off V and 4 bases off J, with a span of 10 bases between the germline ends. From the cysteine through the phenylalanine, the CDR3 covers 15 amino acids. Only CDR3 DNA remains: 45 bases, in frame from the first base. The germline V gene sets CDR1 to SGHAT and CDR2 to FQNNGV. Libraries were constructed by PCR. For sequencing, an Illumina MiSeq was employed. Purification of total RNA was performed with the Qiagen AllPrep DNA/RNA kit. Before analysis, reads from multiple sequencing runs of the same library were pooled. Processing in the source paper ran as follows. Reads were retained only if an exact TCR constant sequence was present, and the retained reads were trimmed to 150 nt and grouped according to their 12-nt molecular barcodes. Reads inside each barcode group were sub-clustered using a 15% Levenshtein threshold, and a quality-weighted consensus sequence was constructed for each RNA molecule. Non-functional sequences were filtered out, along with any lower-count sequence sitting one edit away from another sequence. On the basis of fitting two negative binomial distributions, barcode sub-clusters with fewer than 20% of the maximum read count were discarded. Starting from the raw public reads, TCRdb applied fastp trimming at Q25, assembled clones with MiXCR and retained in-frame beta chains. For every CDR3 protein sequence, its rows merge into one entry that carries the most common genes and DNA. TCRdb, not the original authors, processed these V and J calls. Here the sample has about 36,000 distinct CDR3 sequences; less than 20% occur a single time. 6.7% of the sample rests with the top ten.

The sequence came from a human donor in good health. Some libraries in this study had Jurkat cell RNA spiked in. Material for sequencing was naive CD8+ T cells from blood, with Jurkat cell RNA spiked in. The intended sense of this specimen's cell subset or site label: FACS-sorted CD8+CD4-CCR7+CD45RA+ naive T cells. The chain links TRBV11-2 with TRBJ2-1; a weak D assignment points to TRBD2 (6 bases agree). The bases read TGTGCCAGCAGCTTAGAAATAGCGGTATACAATGAGCAGTTCTTC. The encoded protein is CASSLEIAVYNEQFF.